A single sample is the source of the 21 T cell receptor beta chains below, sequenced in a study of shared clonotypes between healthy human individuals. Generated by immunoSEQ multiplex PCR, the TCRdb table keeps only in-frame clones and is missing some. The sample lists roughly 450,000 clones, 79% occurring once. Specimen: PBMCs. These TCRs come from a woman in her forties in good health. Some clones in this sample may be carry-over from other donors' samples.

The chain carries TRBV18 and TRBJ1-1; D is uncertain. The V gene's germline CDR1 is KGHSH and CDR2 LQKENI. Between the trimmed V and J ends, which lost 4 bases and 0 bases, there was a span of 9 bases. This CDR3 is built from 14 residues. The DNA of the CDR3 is TGTGCCAGCTCACAGGCCCCCATGAACACTGAAGCTTTCTTT. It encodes CASSQAPMNTEAFF.

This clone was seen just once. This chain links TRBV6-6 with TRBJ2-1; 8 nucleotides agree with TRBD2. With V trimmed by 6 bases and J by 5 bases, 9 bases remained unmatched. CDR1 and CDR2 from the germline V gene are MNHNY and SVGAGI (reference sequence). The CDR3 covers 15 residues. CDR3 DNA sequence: TGTGCCAGCAGCTCGACGGAACTAGCGGACAATGAGCAGTTCTTC. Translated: CASSSTELADNEQFF.

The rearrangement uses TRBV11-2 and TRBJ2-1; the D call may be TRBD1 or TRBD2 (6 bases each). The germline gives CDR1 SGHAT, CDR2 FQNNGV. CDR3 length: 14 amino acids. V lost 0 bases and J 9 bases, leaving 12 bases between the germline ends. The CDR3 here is CASSLERGAGEQFF. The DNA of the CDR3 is TGTGCCAGCAGCTTAGAGAGGGGGGCCGGTGAGCAGTTCTTC.

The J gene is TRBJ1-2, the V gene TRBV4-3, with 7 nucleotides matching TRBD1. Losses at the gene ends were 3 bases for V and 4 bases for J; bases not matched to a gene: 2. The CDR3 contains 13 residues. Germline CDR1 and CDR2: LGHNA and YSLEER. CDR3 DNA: TGCGCCAGCAGCCAGGCAGGGGGCTATGGCTACACCTTC. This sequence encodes CASSQAGGYGYTF.

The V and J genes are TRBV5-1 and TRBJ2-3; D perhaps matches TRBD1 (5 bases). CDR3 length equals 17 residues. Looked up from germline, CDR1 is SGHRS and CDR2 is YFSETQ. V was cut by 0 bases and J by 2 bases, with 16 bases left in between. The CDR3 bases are TGCGCCAGCAGCTTGGGGGGCGTGGGCTTTCCCACAGATACGCAGTATTTT. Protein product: CASSLGGVGFPTDTQYF. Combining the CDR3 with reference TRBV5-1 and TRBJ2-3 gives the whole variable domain KAGVTQTPRYLIKTRGQQVTLSCSPISGHRSVSWYQQTPGQGLQFLFEYFSETQRNKGNFPGRFSGRQFSNSRSEMNVSTLELGDSALYLCASSLGGVGFPTDTQYFGPGTRLTVL.

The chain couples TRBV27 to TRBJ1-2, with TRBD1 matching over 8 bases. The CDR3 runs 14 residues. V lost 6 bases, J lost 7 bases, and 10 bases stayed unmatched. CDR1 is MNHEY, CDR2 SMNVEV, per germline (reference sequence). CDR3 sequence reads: CASRDHRQGSGYTF. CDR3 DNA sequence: TGTGCCAGCAGGGACCATCGACAGGGGAGTGGCTACACCTTC.

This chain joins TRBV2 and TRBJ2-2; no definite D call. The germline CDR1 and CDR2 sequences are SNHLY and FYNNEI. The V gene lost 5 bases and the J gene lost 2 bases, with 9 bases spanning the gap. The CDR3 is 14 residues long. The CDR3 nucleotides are TGTGCCAGCAGTCGTCTGGTAAACACCGGGGAGCTGTTTTTT. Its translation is CASSRLVNTGELFF.

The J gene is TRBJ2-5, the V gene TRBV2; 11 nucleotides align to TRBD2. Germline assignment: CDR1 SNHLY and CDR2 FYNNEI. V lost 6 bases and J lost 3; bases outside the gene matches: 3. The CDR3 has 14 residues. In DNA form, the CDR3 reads TGTGCCAGCAGCGAGGGACTAGCGGAAGAGACCCAGTACTTC. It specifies CASSEGLAEETQYF.

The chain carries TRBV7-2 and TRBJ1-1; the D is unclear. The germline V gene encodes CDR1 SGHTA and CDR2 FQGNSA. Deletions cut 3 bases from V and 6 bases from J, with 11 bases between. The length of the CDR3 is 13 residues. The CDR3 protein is CASSLSPSAEAFF. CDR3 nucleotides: TGTGCCAGCAGCTTGTCCCCGTCGGCTGAAGCTTTCTTT.

This chain's CDR3 is CSVGGAGSNQPQHF. The CDR3 DNA is TGCAGCGTTGGGGGGGCAGGAAGCAATCAGCCCCAGCATTTT. The rearrangement links TRBV29-1 to TRBJ1-5; maybe TRBD1 (6 bases). The CDR3 runs 14 residues. Trimming shortened V by 4 bases and J by 1 base, and 11 bases separated the two germline ends. From germline, CDR1 is SQVTM and CDR2 ANQGSEA.

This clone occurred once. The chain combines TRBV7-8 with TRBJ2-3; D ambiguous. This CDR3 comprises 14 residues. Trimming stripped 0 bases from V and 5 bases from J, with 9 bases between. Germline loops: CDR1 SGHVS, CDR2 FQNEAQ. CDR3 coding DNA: TGTGCCAGCAGCTTAGCTAGCTATGAAGATACGCAGTATTTT. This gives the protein CASSLASYEDTQYF.

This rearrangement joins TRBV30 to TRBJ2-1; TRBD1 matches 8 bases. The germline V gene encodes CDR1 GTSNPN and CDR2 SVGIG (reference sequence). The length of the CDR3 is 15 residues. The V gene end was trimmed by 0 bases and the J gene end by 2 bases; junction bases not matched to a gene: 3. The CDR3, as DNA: TGTGCCTGGAGTGTACAGGGGGAACCCTACAATGAGCAGTTCTTC. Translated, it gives CAWSVQGEPYNEQFF.

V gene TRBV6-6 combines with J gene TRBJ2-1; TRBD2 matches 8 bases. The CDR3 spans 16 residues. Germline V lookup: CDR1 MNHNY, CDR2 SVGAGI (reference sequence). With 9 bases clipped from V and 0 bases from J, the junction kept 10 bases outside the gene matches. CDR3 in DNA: TGTGCCAGTGCCGGGGGGGGGCCTAGCTCCTACAATGAGCAGTTCTTC. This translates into CASAGGGPSSYNEQFF.

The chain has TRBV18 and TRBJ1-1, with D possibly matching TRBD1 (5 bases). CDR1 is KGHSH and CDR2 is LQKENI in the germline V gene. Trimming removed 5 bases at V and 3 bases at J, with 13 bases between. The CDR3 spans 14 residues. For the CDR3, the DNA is TGTGCCAGCTCAGGCCAGGGTTTCGACACTGAAGCTTTCTTT. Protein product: CASSGQGFDTEAFF.

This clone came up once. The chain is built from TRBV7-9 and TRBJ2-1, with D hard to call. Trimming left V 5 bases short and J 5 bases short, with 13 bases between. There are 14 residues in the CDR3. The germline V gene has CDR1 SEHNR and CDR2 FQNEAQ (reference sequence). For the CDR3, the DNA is TGTGCCAGCAGCCTCGGAAGCGACCACAATGAGCAGTTCTTC. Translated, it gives CASSLGSDHNEQFF.

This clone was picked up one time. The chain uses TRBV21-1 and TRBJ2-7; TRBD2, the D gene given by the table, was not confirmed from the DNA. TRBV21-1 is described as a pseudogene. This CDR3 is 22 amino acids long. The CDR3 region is CASSIPSRSSRRNKKRAYEQYF. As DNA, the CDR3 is TGTGCCAGCAGCATCCCGAGCCGGTCTAGTCGGCGAAACAAGAAACGCGCCTACGAGCAGTACTTC.

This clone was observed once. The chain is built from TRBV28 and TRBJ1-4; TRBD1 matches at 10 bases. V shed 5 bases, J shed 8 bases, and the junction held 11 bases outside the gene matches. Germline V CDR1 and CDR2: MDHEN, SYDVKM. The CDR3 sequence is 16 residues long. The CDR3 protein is CASSLTYGTGEEKLFF. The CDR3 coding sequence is TGTGCCAGCAGTCTAACTTACGGGACAGGGGAAGAAAAACTGTTTTTT.

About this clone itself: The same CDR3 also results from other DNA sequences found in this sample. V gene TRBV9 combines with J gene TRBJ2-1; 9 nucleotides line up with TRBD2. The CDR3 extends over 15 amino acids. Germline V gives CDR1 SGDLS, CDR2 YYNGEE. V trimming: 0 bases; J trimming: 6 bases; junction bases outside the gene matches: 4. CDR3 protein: CASSVGLAGTNEQFF. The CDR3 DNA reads TGTGCCAGCAGCGTAGGGCTAGCGGGGACCAATGAGCAGTTCTTC.

As DNA, the CDR3 is TGTGCCAGCTCACCATCCGCAGGGGGATGGGGAACTAATGAAAAACTGTTTTTT. As protein: CASSPSAGGWGTNEKLFF. The chain uses TRBV18 and TRBJ1-4; 7 bases map to TRBD1. From germline, CDR1 is KGHSH and CDR2 LQKENI. Germline trimming cut 2 bases from V and 1 base from J; bases unmatched to any gene: 10. The CDR3 covers 18 residues.

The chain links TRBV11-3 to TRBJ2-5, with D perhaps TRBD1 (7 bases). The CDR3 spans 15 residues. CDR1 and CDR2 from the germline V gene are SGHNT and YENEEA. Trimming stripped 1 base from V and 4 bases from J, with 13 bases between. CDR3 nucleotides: TGTGCCAGCAGCTTAGGGCAGGGGGGACGAGAGACCCAGTACTTC. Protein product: CASSLGQGGRETQYF.

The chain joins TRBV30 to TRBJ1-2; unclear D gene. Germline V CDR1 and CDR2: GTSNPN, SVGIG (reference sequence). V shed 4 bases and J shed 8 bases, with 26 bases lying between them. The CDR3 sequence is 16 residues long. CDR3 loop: CAWTIPPQTPIKGYTF. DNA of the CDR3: TGTGCCTGGACCATACCCCCCCAGACACCTATTAAGGGCTACACCTTC.